This T cell receptor beta chain was captured in a study of human T cells and chemical hapten exposure. Study as a whole: Patients were given diphenylcyclopropenone on the scalp weekly across the roughly 25-week study. Recorded diagnoses among the mostly female patients were alopecia areata, totalis or universalis.

The length of the CDR3 is 14 residues. V gave up 6 bases and J gave up 7 bases; unmatched junction bases: 8. TCRdb passed the RACE reads through MiXCR, listing each CDR3 protein once. The sample yields some 170,000 distinct CDR3 sequences, 20% to 25% seen once. With respect to this clonotype: Its target is unknown.

Time point here: patch test 1, 2 weeks after DPC sensitization. Treatment reported: therapeutic diphenylcyclopropenone sensitization with weekly scalp DPC. General study results and limits: Expanded TCRs showed more large CDR3 clusters than pre-sensitization or healthy control sets. The number of TCRs above 1 in 1000 frequency did not change after DPC sensitization.

The input for sequencing was whole blood, taken in connection with sensitization to the hapten diphenylcyclopropenone (DPC). The genes are TRBV12-3 or TRBV12-4 and TRBJ2-5; 10 bases match TRBD2. The receptor comes from a woman aged 45-65 years with alopecia areata. Some clones in this sample may be carry-over from other donors' samples. CDR3 DNA: TGTGCCAGCAGACCTAGCGGGGGATTAGCGACCCAGTACTTC. Its translation: CASRPSGGLATQYF.